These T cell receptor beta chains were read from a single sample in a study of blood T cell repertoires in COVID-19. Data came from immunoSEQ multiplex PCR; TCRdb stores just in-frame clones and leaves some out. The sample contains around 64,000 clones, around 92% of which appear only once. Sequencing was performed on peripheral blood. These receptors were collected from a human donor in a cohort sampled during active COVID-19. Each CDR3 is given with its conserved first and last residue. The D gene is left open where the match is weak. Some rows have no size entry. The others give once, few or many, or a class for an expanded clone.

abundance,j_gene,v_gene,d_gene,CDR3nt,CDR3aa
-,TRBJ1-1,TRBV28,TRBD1,TGTGCCAGCACCCAACCAGACAGGGCGAACACTGAAGCTTTCTTT,CASTQPDRANTEAFF
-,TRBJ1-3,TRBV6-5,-,TGTGCCAGCAGTTACAACGGGGTAATCGGGAACACCATATATTTT,CASSYNGVIGNTIYF
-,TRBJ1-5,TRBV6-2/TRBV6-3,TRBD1,TGTGCCAGCAGTTGGACAGGGGGCAATCAGCCCCAGCATTTT,CASSWTGGNQPQHF
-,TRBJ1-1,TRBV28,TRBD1,TGTGCCAGCTTCGACCGGGACAGGAATGCAGCTTTCTTT,CASFDRDRNAAFF
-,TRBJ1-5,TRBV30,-,TGTGCCTGGAGTGTAGCCAGGGGCAATCAGCCCCAGCATTTT,CAWSVARGNQPQHF
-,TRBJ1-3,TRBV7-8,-,TGTGCCAGCAGGCTTAACGTTCTCGCGGCTGGAAACACCATATATTTT,CASRLNVLAAGNTIYF
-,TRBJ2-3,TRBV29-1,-,TGCAGCGTAGGGGACATCTCAGATACGCAGTATTTT,CSVGDISDTQYF
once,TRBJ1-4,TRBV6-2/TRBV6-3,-,TGTGCCAGCAGTTACTTCCAAGGGGCAGGTGAAAAACTGTTTTTT,CASSYFQGAGEKLFF
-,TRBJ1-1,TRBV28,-,TGTGCCAGCAAGAGTGCAGAGGCGTCCGCTGAAGCTTTCTTT,CASKSAEASAEAFF
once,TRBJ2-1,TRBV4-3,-,TGCGCCAGCAGCCAAGTACGGGTTAGCGCAACAAGGAGCTCCTACAATGAGCAGTTCTTC,CASSQVRVSATRSSYNEQFF
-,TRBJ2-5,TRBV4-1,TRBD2,TGCGCCAGCAGCCAAGATCTAACCGGGACTAGGTGGGGGGAGACCCAGTACTTC,CASSQDLTGTRWGETQYF